These T cell receptor beta chains were read from a single sample in a study of blood T cell repertoires in COVID-19. Generated by immunoSEQ multiplex PCR, the TCRdb table keeps only in-frame clones and is missing some. Of some 300,000 clones detected, over 75% appear once; the ten largest clones hold about 4.1%. Input material: PBMCs or T cells enriched from blood (not recorded which). Source of these receptors: a man younger than 45 who had recovered from COVID-19. CDR3s include the opening cysteine and the closing phenylalanine or tryptophan. The order of the fields is D gene, V gene, CDR3 length, J gene, clone size, CDR3 protein, CDR3 DNA. A D gene is named only where the DNA matches it firmly. The listing skips clone size in some rows; elsewhere it reads once, few, many or a size class.

>TRBD2|TRBV2|17|TRBJ2-1|.
CASSVAPSGSSYNEQFF
TGTGCCAGCAGTGTGGCGCCTAGCGGGAGTTCCTACAATGAGCAGTTCTTC
>.|TRBV27|17|TRBJ1-2|.
CASSPLFSRGGAHGYTF
TGTGCCAGCAGTCCATTATTCAGCCGCGGGGGGGCCCATGGCTACACCTTC
>TRBD1|TRBV27|15|TRBJ1-2|once
CASSAPGQGNYGYTF
TGTGCCAGCAGTGCCCCAGGACAGGGAAACTATGGCTACACCTTC
>TRBD1|TRBV2|23|TRBJ2-1|.
CASSRFRDRDRSSARGSYNEQFF
TGTGCCAGCAGTAGATTCCGGGACAGGGACAGAAGTTCCGCGAGAGGATCCTACAATGAGCAGTTCTTC
>TRBD1|TRBV5-8|15|TRBJ1-5|.
CASSLGQISNQPQHF
TGTGCCAGCAGCCTGGGACAGATTAGCAATCAGCCCCAGCATTTT
>TRBD2|TRBV4-1|20|TRBJ2-1|.
CASSLNTGLAGGVDGNEQFF
TGCGCCAGCAGCCTCAATACGGGACTAGCGGGGGGGGTAGATGGTAATGAGCAGTTCTTC
>.|TRBV28|15|TRBJ1-2|.
CASRPPGGLNYGYTF
TGTGCCAGCAGGCCCCCTGGGGGCCTTAACTATGGCTACACCTTC
>TRBD1|TRBV2|15|TRBJ2-2|.
CARTRRTGTTGELFF
TGTGCCAGAACCCGGCGGACAGGGACCACCGGGGAGCTGTTTTTT
>TRBD2|TRBV10-1|13|TRBJ2-7|.
CASSLAGGREQYF
TGCGCCAGCAGTTTAGCGGGAGGACGCGAGCAGTACTTC
>TRBD1|TRBV6-4|14|TRBJ1-6|.
CASSRDSGNSPLHF
TGTGCCAGCAGTCGGGACAGTGGCAATTCACCCCTCCACTTT
>.|TRBV27|13|TRBJ1-2|.
CASSLRGSEGYTF
TGTGCCAGCAGTTTACGGGGAAGCGAGGGCTACACCTTC
>.|TRBV5-1|18|TRBJ1-6|.
CASSLAERGRSYNSPLHF
TGCGCCAGCAGCTTGGCCGAGCGGGGGCGCTCCTATAATTCACCCCTCCACTTT
>.|TRBV19|16|TRBJ2-2|.
CASSRGGSTNTGELFF
TGTGCCAGTAGTAGAGGAGGGAGTACGAACACCGGGGAGCTGTTTTTT